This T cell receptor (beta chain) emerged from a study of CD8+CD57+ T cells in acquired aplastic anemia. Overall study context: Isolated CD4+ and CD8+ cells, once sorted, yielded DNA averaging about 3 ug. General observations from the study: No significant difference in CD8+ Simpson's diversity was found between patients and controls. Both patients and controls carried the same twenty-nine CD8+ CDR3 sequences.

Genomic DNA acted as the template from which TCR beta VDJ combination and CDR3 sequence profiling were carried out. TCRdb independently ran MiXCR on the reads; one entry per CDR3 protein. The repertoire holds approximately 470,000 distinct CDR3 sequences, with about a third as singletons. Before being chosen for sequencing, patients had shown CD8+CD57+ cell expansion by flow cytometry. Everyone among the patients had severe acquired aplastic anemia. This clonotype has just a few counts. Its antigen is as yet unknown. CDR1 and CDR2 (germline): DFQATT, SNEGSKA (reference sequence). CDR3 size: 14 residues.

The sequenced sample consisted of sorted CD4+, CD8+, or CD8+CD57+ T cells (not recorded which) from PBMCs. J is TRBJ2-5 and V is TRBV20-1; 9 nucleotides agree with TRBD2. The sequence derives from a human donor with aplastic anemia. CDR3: CSGARTSASETQYF. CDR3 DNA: TGCAGCGGGGCAAGGACTAGCGCGTCGGAGACCCAGTACTTC.